The 26 T cell receptor beta chains reported below all come from one sample, sequenced in a study of blood T cell repertoires in COVID-19. Some clones are missing from TCRdb's copy, which holds only in-frame ones; the method was immunoSEQ multiplex PCR. This table holds 200,000 to 300,000 clones, under 85% found once. The material sequenced was peripheral blood. These receptors all come from a man aged 30-40 years who had recovered from COVID-19.

V is TRBV20-1 and J is TRBJ1-1, with D maybe TRBD1 (5 bases). This CDR3 is 11 amino acids long. V lost 7 bases and J lost 7, with 13 bases in between. CDR1 DFQATT and CDR2 SNEGSKA come from the germline V gene (reference sequence). The CDR3 DNA sequence: TGCAGTGTCCCGACAGCACTTGAAGCTTTCTTT. Its protein product is CSVPTALEAFF.

Only a few counts were recorded for this clone. V gene TRBV4-1 combines with J gene TRBJ2-3; possible D gene TRBD2, 7 bases. CDR1 MGHRA and CDR2 YSYEKL come from the germline V gene. V was shortened by 1 base and J by 6 bases, with 14 bases between the two germline ends. The CDR3 has 15 amino acids. CDR3 sequence (DNA): TGCGCCAGCAGCCAAGGGGGGGGCCGTCCCGATACGCAGTATTTT. Translation: CASSQGGGRPDTQYF.

The chain couples TRBV5-8 to TRBJ1-1; D uncertain. The V end was cut by 0 bases, the J end by 2 bases, with 5 bases between. The germline gives CDR1 SGHTS, CDR2 YDEGEE. CDR3 length equals 13 residues. Written as DNA, the CDR3 is TGTGCCAGCAGCTTGGCAGGAAACACTGAAGCTTTCTTT. This sequence encodes CASSLAGNTEAFF.

This chain connects TRBV12-5 to TRBJ2-1; D unclear. Trimming stripped 2 bases from V and 5 bases from J, with 7 bases between. Germline V gene data show CDR1 as LGHNT and CDR2 as FRNRAP. This CDR3 has 13 amino acids. CDR3 region: CASGLSLNNEQFF. The CDR3, as DNA: TGTGCTAGTGGTTTGTCCCTAAACAATGAGCAGTTCTTC.

The rearrangement links TRBV9 to TRBJ2-3, with 13 bases that match TRBD2. This CDR3 spans 17 amino acids. In germline, CDR1 is SGDLS, CDR2 YYNGEE. With 0 bases clipped from V and 9 bases from J, the junction kept 10 bases outside the gene matches. The CDR3 DNA follows: TGTGCCAGCAGCGTAGGGCTCACTAGCGGGGGGGCCTGGACGCAGTATTTT. Translation: CASSVGLTSGGAWTQYF.

The rearrangement joins TRBV19 to TRBJ1-1, with D possibly matching TRBD1 (5 bases). CDR3 length equals 16 residues. CDR1 is LNHDA and CDR2 is SQIVND in the germline V gene (reference sequence). The V and J ends lost 1 base and 10 bases respectively, with 22 bases between them. In nucleotides, the CDR3 is TGTGCCAGTAGTATAGGAACGTCTGACCAGGGCGGTGGAGCTTTCTTT. Its translation: CASSIGTSDQGGGAFF.

This clone was counted between two and nine times. The chain links TRBV7-3 to TRBJ2-3, with D possibly matching TRBD1 (5 bases). The CDR3 has 14 residues. The V and J ends lost 5 bases and 2 bases respectively, with 11 bases between them. CDR1 is SGHTA, CDR2 FQGTGA, per germline. CDR3 DNA sequence: TGTGCCAGCAGCCCCGAAGGGGCCACAGATACGCAGTATTTT. This sequence encodes CASSPEGATDTQYF.

This clone showed up just once. This sequence joins TRBV6-1 and TRBJ2-5, with D maybe TRBD1 (6 bases). The V end was cut by 4 bases, the J end by 9 bases, with 24 bases between. The CDR3 runs to 16 residues. CDR1 is MNHNS, CDR2 SASEGT, per germline. The CDR3 coding sequence is TGTGCCAGCAGTGCTAACCCTCAGGGGCTGGGGCGGGCCCAGTACTTC. Translating it yields CASSANPQGLGRAQYF.

This chain links TRBV13 with TRBJ2-6; TRBD1 aligns across 12 bases. V was clipped by 3 bases and J by 2 bases; unmatched bases: 5. Per germline, CDR1 PRHDT and CDR2 FYEKMQ (reference sequence). The CDR3 runs to 18 residues. CDR3 coding DNA: TGTGCCAGCAGCTTGGCCGGGACAGGGGGCGCTGGGGCCAACGTCCTGACTTTC. Translated: CASSLAGTGGAGANVLTF.

The CDR3 DNA is TGTGCCAGCAGTGATATGGGACAGGGAGGGAATTCACCCCTCCACTTT. Protein sequence: CASSDMGQGGNSPLHF. The V and J genes are TRBV6-1 and TRBJ1-6; 9 nucleotides agree with TRBD1. With V trimmed by 3 bases and J by 7 bases, 7 bases remained unmatched. The CDR3 consists of 16 residues. Germline values: CDR1 MNHNS, CDR2 SASEGT.

V and J are TRBV5-4 and TRBJ1-2; D possibly corresponds to TRBD1 (5 bases). Germline V gives CDR1 SGHNT, CDR2 YYREEE (reference sequence). This CDR3 has 14 residues. V lost 2 bases and J 3 bases, leaving 11 bases between the germline ends. The CDR3 sequence is CASSFPGIDYGYTF. In DNA form, the CDR3 reads TGTGCCAGCAGCTTCCCAGGGATCGACTATGGCTACACCTTC.

The chain joins TRBV3-1 (or the pseudogene TRBV3-2) to TRBJ1-3; D unclear. CDR1 is LGHDT and CDR2 is YNNKEL in the germline V gene (reference sequence). The CDR3 runs 15 residues. Deletions cut 0 bases from V and 0 bases from J, with 6 bases between. The CDR3 here is CASSQDRSSGNTIYF. The CDR3 DNA is TGTGCCAGCAGCCAAGATCGGAGCTCTGGAAACACCATATATTTT.

This clone has a single count. J is TRBJ2-1 and V is TRBV5-1; a possible D gene is TRBD2 (6 bases). There are 11 residues in the CDR3. Trimming took off 0 bases at V and 12 bases at J, with 7 bases between the two ends. The germline CDR1 and CDR2 sequences are SGHRS and YFSETQ. Here the CDR3 reads CASSLGRGQFF. The DNA for the CDR3 is TGCGCCAGCAGCTTGGGGAGGGGGCAGTTCTTC.

The J gene is TRBJ1-2, the V gene TRBV18, with 9 bases fitting TRBD1. The length of the CDR3 is 13 residues. J gave up 8 bases and V 3 bases, and 4 bases lay outside the gene matches. Germline CDR1 KGHSH, CDR2 LQKENI. CDR3 nucleotide sequence: TGTGCCAGCTCACCCTCGGGACAGGGCGGCTACACCTTC. It is translated as CASSPSGQGGYTF.

V usage is TRBV2 and J usage is TRBJ1-2; D is undetermined. The CDR3 totals 13 residues. The ends were cut back, 6 bases at V and 4 bases at J, with 12 bases in the middle. In germline, CDR1 is SNHLY, CDR2 FYNNEI. CDR3 in amino acids: CASSQQLLYGYTF. As DNA, the CDR3 is TGTGCCAGCAGCCAACAGCTACTCTATGGCTACACCTTC.

The chain is built from TRBV19 and TRBJ1-1, with D uncertain. This CDR3 is 14 amino acids long. Germline values: CDR1 LNHDA, CDR2 SQIVND (reference sequence). V was clipped by 1 base and J by 1 base, with 7 bases between them. The CDR3 spells CASSIGPENTEAFF. The DNA of the CDR3 is TGTGCCAGTAGTATAGGGCCCGAGAACACTGAAGCTTTCTTT.

The DNA of the CDR3 is TGCGCCAGCAGCCAAGGGGTGGTGGGGGGGCGGTCCTACGAGCAGTACTTC. Residues: CASSQGVVGGRSYEQYF. The V call is TRBV4-1, the J call TRBJ2-7, with D perhaps TRBD2 (7 bases). Trimming stripped 1 base from V and 1 base from J, with 17 bases between. The CDR3 is 17 residues long. Germline values: CDR1 MGHRA, CDR2 YSYEKL.

This clone was detected only a few times. The gene calls are TRBV7-9 and TRBJ1-3; maybe TRBD1 (6 bases). From germline, CDR1 is SEHNR and CDR2 FQNEAQ (reference sequence). The CDR3 extends over 17 amino acids. Trimming left V 4 bases short and J 0 bases short, with 16 bases between. CDR3 DNA sequence: TGTGCCAGCAGCTACGAGAGGGGGATTAGCTCTGGAAACACCATATATTTT. It is translated as CASSYERGISSGNTIYF.

The chain links TRBV6-1 to TRBJ1-2; a possible D gene is TRBD1 (6 bases). From germline, CDR1 is MNHNS and CDR2 SASEGT. Trimming took off 0 bases at V and 6 bases at J, with 8 bases between the two ends. The CDR3 is 13 amino acids. The CDR3 DNA reads as TGTGCCAGCAGTGAAGCAGGGGGAAATGGCTACACCTTC. Translating it yields CASSEAGGNGYTF.

This chain uses TRBV7-9 with TRBJ1-1; D gene ambiguous. Trimming shortened V by 2 bases and J by 8 bases, and 12 bases separated the two germline ends. The CDR3 consists of 13 residues. Germline V gene data show CDR1 as SEHNR and CDR2 as FQNEAQ (reference sequence). The CDR3 is CASSLLEFPEAFF. DNA of the CDR3: TGTGCCAGCAGCTTACTCGAGTTCCCGGAAGCTTTCTTT.

CDR3 bases: TGTGCCACCAGTGCCGCGGGGATCACGGGGACCCAGTACTTC. As protein: CATSAAGITGTQYF. The chain couples TRBV24-1 to TRBJ2-5; D might be TRBD2 (6 bases). CDR1 is KGHDR, CDR2 SFDVKD, per germline. The CDR3 has 14 residues. V lost 5 bases and J lost 7, with 16 bases in between.

The chain employs TRBV5-1 and TRBJ2-3, with 10 positions matching TRBD1. V was clipped by 7 bases and J by 3 bases; unmatched bases: 8. The CDR3 totals 15 residues. Per the germline V gene, CDR1 is SGHRS and CDR2 is YFSETQ. The CDR3 sequence: CASEETGGETDTQYF. DNA for the CDR3: TGCGCCAGCGAGGAGACAGGGGGCGAGACAGATACGCAGTATTTT.

The V call is TRBV28, the J call TRBJ1-4; maybe TRBD1 (6 bases). This CDR3 contains 15 residues. The V end was cut by 5 bases, the J end by 7 bases, with 17 bases between. The germline V gene encodes CDR1 MDHEN and CDR2 SYDVKM. The CDR3, as DNA: TGTGCCAGCAGTACGCGAGGGGGGGGGACTGAAAAACTGTTTTTT. It yields the protein CASSTRGGGTEKLFF.

The gene calls are TRBV6-9 and TRBJ2-3; 9 bases match TRBD1. The CDR3 totals 15 residues. Germline assignment: CDR1 MNHGY and CDR2 SVAAGI. V shed 6 bases and J 1 base; nucleotides not matched to a gene: 5. CDR3: CASRNDRGGTDTQYF. CDR3 bases: TGTGCCAGCAGAAACGACAGGGGGGGCACAGATACGCAGTATTTT.

The chain links TRBV11-2 to TRBJ1-2; D call uncertain. The CDR3 length is 14 residues. Germline V gene lookup returns CDR1 SGHAT and CDR2 FQNNGV. V was cut by 1 base and J by 5 bases, with 11 bases left in between. CDR3 DNA: TGTGCCAGCAGCTTAGGAGCTAACAGTTATGGCTACACCTTC. As protein: CASSLGANSYGYTF. The complete variable domain, with remaining parts taken from reference TRBV11-2 and TRBJ1-2, reads EAGVAQSPRYKIIEKRQSVAFWCNPISGHATLYWYQQILGQGPKLLIQFQNNGVVDDSQLPKDRFSAERLKGVDSTLKIQPAKLEDSAVYLCASSLGANSYGYTFGSGTRLTVV.

The CDR3 nucleotides read TGCGCCAGCAGCCAAGGACAGAATGAGCAGTTCTTC. Protein: CASSQGQNEQFF. This chain uses TRBV4-1 with TRBJ2-1; perhaps TRBD1 as D (5 bases). This CDR3 contains 12 residues. The V end was cut by 1 base, the J end by 7 bases, with 5 bases between. The germline V gene has CDR1 MGHRA and CDR2 YSYEKL.